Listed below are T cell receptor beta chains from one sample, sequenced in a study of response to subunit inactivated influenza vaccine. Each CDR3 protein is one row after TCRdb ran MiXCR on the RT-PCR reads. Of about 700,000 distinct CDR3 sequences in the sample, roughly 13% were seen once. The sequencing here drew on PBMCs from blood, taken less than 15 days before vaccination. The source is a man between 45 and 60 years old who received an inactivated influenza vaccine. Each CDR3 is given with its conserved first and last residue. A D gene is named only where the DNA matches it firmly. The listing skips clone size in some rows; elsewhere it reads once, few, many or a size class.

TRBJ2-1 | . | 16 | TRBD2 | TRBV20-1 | TGCAGTGCTAGTCGGGGCGGGAGTTACTCCTACAATGAGCAGTTCTTC | CSASRGGSYSYNEQFF
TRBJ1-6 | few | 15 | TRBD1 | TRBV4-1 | TGCGCCAGCAGCCGTGGACAGGGGGATAATTCACCCCTCCACTTT | CASSRGQGDNSPLHF
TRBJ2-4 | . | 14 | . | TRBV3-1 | TGTGCCAGCAGCCAAGGAGTAGCCAAAAACATTCAGTACTTC | CASSQGVAKNIQYF
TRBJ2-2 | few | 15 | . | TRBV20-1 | TGCAGTGCCCCCAGGATGGGGTTGAACACCGGGGAGCTGTTTTTT | CSAPRMGLNTGELFF
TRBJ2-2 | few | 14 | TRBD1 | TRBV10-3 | TGTGCCACAAGAGGACAGGGGGACACCGGGGAGCTGTTTTTT | CATRGQGDTGELFF
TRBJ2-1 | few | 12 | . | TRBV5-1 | TGCGCCAGCAGCTTGGGGGGAAGTGAGCAGTTCTTC | CASSLGGSEQFF
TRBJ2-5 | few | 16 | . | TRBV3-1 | TGTGCCAGCAGCATAAACGCCGGACGGGGCCCAGAGACCCAGTACTTC | CASSINAGRGPETQYF
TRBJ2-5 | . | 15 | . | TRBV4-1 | TGCGCCAGCAGCCAAGATCGAGTAGTACAAGAGACCCAGTACTTC | CASSQDRVVQETQYF
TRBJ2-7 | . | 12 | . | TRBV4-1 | TGCGCCAGCCTCTCGGCCTCCTACGAGCAGTACTTC | CASLSASYEQYF
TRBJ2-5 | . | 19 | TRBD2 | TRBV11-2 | TGTGCCAGCAGCCGCCCTGCTAGCGGGATACACTACCAAGGAGAGACCCAGTACTTC | CASSRPASGIHYQGETQYF
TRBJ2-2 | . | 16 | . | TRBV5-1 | TGCGCCAGCAGCTTGGAGTCAGGGATCTACACCGGGGAGCTGTTTTTT | CASSLESGIYTGELFF
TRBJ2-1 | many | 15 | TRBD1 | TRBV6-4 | TGTGCCAGCAGTGACTTTTCCACAGGGGGCAATGAGCAGTTCTTC | CASSDFSTGGNEQFF
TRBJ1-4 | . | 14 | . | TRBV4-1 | TGCGCCAGCAGCGGCGGTCAGAAAACTGAAAAACTGTTTTTT | CASSGGQKTEKLFF
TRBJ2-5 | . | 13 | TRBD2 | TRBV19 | TGTGCCAGTAGTGGTAGCGGGGTAGAGACCCAGTACTTC | CASSGSGVETQYF
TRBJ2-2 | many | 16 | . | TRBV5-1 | TGCGCCAGCAGCCCACAGTGGGTCAAGAACACCGGGGAGCTGTTTTTT | CASSPQWVKNTGELFF
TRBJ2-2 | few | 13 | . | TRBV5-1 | TGCGCCAGCACCGAACCAGCGTCCGGGGAGCTGTTTTTT | CASTEPASGELFF
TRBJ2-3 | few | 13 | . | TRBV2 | TGTGCCAGCAGGTCGTACTCCCTCGATACGCAGTATTTT | CASRSYSLDTQYF
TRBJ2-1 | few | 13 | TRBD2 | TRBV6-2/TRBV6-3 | TGTGCCAGCAGGGCGGGAGGTTACAATGAGCAGTTCTTC | CASRAGGYNEQFF